This T cell receptor beta chain comes out of a study of identical twins. Looked up from germline, CDR1 is MGHDK and CDR2 is SYGVNS. V gave up 2 bases and J gave up 4 bases; unmatched junction bases: 9. The CDR3 length is 16 residues. Template switching, a step in the protocol, added a universal primer site, and cDNA carried unique molecular identifiers. One entry per CDR3 protein, called by TCRdb with MiXCR from the 5' RACE reads. The sample yields some 500,000 distinct CDR3 sequences, 13% to 15% seen once. This sample also belongs to another study, concerning yellow fever vaccine responses in identical twins.

The sequenced sample was CD4+ T cells sorted from blood. The rearrangement uses TRBV25-1 and TRBJ1-2; TRBD1 agrees at 8 bases. The TCR originated in a woman aged 18 to 35 in good health. Written as DNA, the CDR3 is TGTGCCAGCAGTGAAGCCGGACAGGGACCCTCCTATGGCTACACCTTC. Amino acid sequence: CASSEAGQGPSYGYTF.